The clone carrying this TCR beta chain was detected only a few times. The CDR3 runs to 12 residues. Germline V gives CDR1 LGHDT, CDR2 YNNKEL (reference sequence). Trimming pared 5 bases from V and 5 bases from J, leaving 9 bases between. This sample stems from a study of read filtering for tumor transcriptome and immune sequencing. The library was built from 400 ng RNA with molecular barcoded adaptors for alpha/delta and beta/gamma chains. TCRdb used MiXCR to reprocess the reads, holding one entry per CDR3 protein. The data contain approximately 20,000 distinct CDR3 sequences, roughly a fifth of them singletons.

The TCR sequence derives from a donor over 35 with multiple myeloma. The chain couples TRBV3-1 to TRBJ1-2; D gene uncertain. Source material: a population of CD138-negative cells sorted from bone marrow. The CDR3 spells CASSSGRYGYTF. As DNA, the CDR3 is TGTGCCAGCAGCTCTGGGAGGTATGGCTACACCTTC.